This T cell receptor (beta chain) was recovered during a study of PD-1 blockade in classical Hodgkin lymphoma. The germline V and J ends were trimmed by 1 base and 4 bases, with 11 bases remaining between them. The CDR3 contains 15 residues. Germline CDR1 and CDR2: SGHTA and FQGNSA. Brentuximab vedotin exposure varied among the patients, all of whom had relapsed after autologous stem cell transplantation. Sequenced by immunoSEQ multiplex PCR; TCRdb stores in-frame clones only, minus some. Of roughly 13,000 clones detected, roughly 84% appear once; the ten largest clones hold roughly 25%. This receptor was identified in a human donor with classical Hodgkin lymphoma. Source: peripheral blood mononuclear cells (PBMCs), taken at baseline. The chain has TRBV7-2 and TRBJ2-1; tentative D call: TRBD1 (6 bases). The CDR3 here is CASSLDGQPYNEQFF. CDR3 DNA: TGTGCCAGCAGCTTAGACGGACAGCCGTACAATGAGCAGTTCTTC.